A single sample gave rise to the 14 T cell receptor beta chains below, sequenced in a study of cytomegalovirus exposure and HLA in healthy donors. The PCR ran on 60 Vbeta and 13 Jbeta primers. Sequenced by immunoSEQ multiplex PCR; TCRdb stores in-frame clones only, minus some. The sample yields some 200,000 clones, roughly 68% seen once. Sequencing was done on a sample of PBMCs. These receptor sequences come from a man between 35 and 55 years old in good health and CMV-seropositive.

The gene calls are TRBV19 and TRBJ1-6; D may be TRBD1 (6 bases). CDR3 length: 18 residues. Germline loops: CDR1 LNHDA, CDR2 SQIVND (reference sequence). Deletions cut 6 bases from V and 7 bases from J, with 25 bases between. Here the CDR3 reads CASSLSPYTTGPNSPLHF. The CDR3 DNA reads as TGTGCCAGTAGCCTGTCCCCCTATACAACAGGGCCGAATTCACCCCTCCACTTT.

The chain carries TRBV28 and TRBJ1-2; D perhaps matches TRBD1 (6 bases). This CDR3 contains 11 residues. CDR1 MDHEN and CDR2 SYDVKM come from the germline V gene. CDR3 residues: CAVGGNYGYTF. Here the CDR3 DNA reads TGTGCGGTAGGGGGAAACTATGGCTACACCTTC.

This rearrangement joins TRBV2 to TRBJ1-1, with D unresolved. The CDR3 runs to 13 residues. CDR1 and CDR2 (germline): SNHLY, FYNNEI. V was pared by 4 bases and J by 3 bases, with 9 bases between. This CDR3 is CASSVRGYTEAFF. CDR3 coding DNA: TGTGCCAGCAGTGTACGAGGGTACACTGAAGCTTTCTTT.

This clone was counted between two and nine times. This chain links TRBV2 with TRBJ1-5; a possible D gene is TRBD1 (5 bases). The CDR3 covers 15 residues. The germline V gene encodes CDR1 SNHLY and CDR2 FYNNEI. V lost 3 bases and J lost 3, with 12 bases in between. The CDR3 coding sequence is TGTGCCAGCAGTGACAGGGCCGCACCCAATCAGCCCCAGCATTTT. This codes for CASSDRAAPNQPQHF.

V usage is TRBV7-9 and J usage is TRBJ1-5; possible D gene TRBD1, 6 bases. V shed 3 bases and J shed 11 bases, with 11 bases lying between them. The germline gives CDR1 SEHNR, CDR2 FQNEAQ (reference sequence). This CDR3 is built from 12 residues. The CDR3 spells CASSLTGSAQHF. The CDR3 DNA reads as TGTGCCAGCAGCTTGACAGGCTCAGCCCAGCATTTT.

J is TRBJ2-2 and V is TRBV6-1, with D possibly being TRBD1 (5 bases). Germline assignment: CDR1 MNHNS and CDR2 SASEGT. The CDR3 totals 12 residues. CDR3 bases: TGTGCGTGTAGCAGGGACACCGGGGAGCTGTTTTTT. Translated, it gives CACSRDTGELFF.

The chain combines TRBV2 with TRBJ2-2; D not resolved. V lost 7 bases and J 6 bases, leaving 9 bases between the germline ends. Germline assignment: CDR1 SNHLY and CDR2 FYNNEI. The CDR3 runs to 12 residues. Here the CDR3 DNA reads TGTGCCAGCATAGAATTCCCCGGGGAGCTGTTTTTT. This sequence encodes CASIEFPGELFF.

The V call is TRBV11-3, the J call TRBJ2-2; a weak D match, TRBD2 (5 bases). Germline CDR1 SGHNT, CDR2 YENEEA. Trimming stripped 5 bases from V and 6 bases from J, with 13 bases between. The CDR3 contains 14 residues. The CDR3, as DNA: TGTGCCAGCAGCCCCAGTCTCGGGGCCGGGGAGCTGTTTTTT. It codes for CASSPSLGAGELFF.

The chain is built from TRBV5-4 and TRBJ1-2, with 9 bases fitting TRBD1. With V trimmed by 3 bases and J by 4 bases, 4 bases remained unmatched. There are 14 residues in the CDR3. Germline CDR1 SGHNT, CDR2 YYREEE (reference sequence). CDR3 region: CASSSRQGVYGYTF. The CDR3 region has the DNA TGTGCCAGCAGCTCCCGACAGGGGGTCTATGGCTACACCTTC.

The table lists this clone with a few counts. The chain employs TRBV4-3 and TRBJ2-1; 9 bases align to TRBD1. Unmatched junction bases numbered 9, after V lost 1 base and J lost 5 bases. CDR1 and CDR2 (germline): LGHNA, YSLEER. The CDR3 runs 17 residues. The CDR3 here is CASSQGGLGQGNNEQFF. CDR3 DNA sequence: TGCGCCAGCAGCCAAGGGGGCTTGGGACAGGGTAACAATGAGCAGTTCTTC.

On this clone itself: The junction and the germline gene differ at one end; a read error may be behind it. As DNA, the CDR3 is TGTTCCAGCAGCTCACAGGGGGAGCGCACAGATACGCAGTATTTT. Translation gives CSSSSQGERTDTQYF. J is TRBJ2-3 and V is TRBV7-9; 8 bases agree with TRBD1. The CDR3 runs 15 residues. CDR1 SEHNR and CDR2 FQNEAQ come from the germline V gene (reference sequence). Combining the CDR3 with reference TRBV7-9 and TRBJ2-3 gives the whole variable domain DTGVSQNPRHKITKRGQNVTFRCDPISEHNRLYWYRQTLGQGPEFLTYFQNEAQLEKSRLLSDRFSAERPKGSFSTLEIQRTEQGDSAMYLCSSSSQGERTDTQYFGPGTRLTVL.

The CDR3 protein is CASSLVAAYEQYF. The CDR3 DNA follows: TGTGCCAGCAGCTTGGTGGCAGCCTACGAGCAGTACTTC. The chain combines TRBV5-6 with TRBJ2-7; D uncertain. The CDR3 runs to 13 residues. The germline V and J ends were trimmed by 0 bases and 2 bases, with 6 bases remaining between them. Germline V gene data show CDR1 as SGHDT and CDR2 as YYEEEE.

J is TRBJ2-3 and V is TRBV9, with no clear D. CDR1 and CDR2 from the germline V gene are SGDLS and YYNGEE. The CDR3 is made up of 14 amino acids. V lost 4 bases and J lost 1, with 10 bases in between. CDR3 DNA sequence: TGTGCCAGCAGCCCATCCACGGGCACAGATACGCAGTATTTT. Amino acids: CASSPSTGTDTQYF.

This CDR3 reads CASSRDSQETQYF. CDR3 DNA: TGTGCCAGCAGCCGGGACAGCCAAGAGACCCAGTACTTC. This chain uses TRBV2 with TRBJ2-5; the match to TRBD1 covers 7 bases. CDR1 is SNHLY, CDR2 FYNNEI, per germline. The CDR3 is 13 amino acids. Trimming took 6 bases from V and 1 from J; bases not matched to a gene: 2.